These T cell receptor beta chains were read from a single sample in a study of blood T cell repertoires in COVID-19. Some clones are missing from TCRdb's copy, which holds only in-frame ones; the method was immunoSEQ multiplex PCR. The sample carries about 170,000 clones, roughly 82% recorded once. Specimen: peripheral blood. The receptors originated from a woman aged 70-85 years with acute or convalescent COVID-19. Both conserved end residues are part of each CDR3. D genes are given only for firm matches. Where a row states a size, it is once, few, many or the class of an expanded clone; other rows omit it.

V gene	D gene	J gene	clone size	CDR3 protein	CDR3 DNA
TRBV11-2	TRBD2	TRBJ2-1	once	CASSPRGAGGPKYEQFF	TGTGCCAGCAGCCCCCGGGGTGCGGGAGGGCCTAAATATGAGCAGTTCTTC
TRBV6-2/TRBV6-3	.	TRBJ1-5	once	CASSFQGSDNQPQHF	TGTGCCAGCAGTTTTCAGGGGTCGGACAATCAGCCCCAGCATTTT
TRBV11-2	TRBD1	TRBJ1-2	.	CASSPGKYRGWDGYTF	TGTGCCAGCAGCCCTGGGAAGTACAGGGGATGGGATGGCTACACCTTC
TRBV28	.	TRBJ1-2	.	CASSAAQRGYTF	TGTGCCAGCAGTGCCGCTCAACGGGGCTACACCTTC
TRBV29-1	.	TRBJ2-1	.	CSVEGQVGGEQFF	TGCAGCGTTGAGGGGCAGGTGGGAGGTGAGCAGTTCTTC
TRBV11-3	.	TRBJ2-6	.	CASSLGGSSGANVLTF	TGTGCCAGCAGCTTAGGAGGCAGCTCTGGGGCCAACGTCCTGACTTTC
TRBV7-2	TRBD1	TRBJ1-2	.	CASSLGATGSQYGYTF	TGTGCCAGCAGCTTAGGAGCGACAGGGTCGCAATATGGCTACACCTTC
TRBV28	TRBD1	TRBJ2-3	.	CASSLSGQGTTDTQYF	TGTGCCAGCAGTTTGTCCGGACAGGGGACCACAGATACGCAGTATTTT
TRBV11-3	.	TRBJ1-1	.	CASSLGVNTEAFF	TGTGCCAGCAGCTTAGGAGTGAACACTGAAGCTTTCTTT
TRBV4-3	TRBD2	TRBJ2-2	once	CASSQDAQDGLAGGYTGELFF	TGCGCCAGCAGCCAAGATGCCCAGGATGGACTAGCGGGAGGGTACACCGGGGAGCTGTTTTTT
TRBV19	TRBD1	TRBJ1-5	few	CASTGTGGWGNQPQHF	TGTGCCAGTACCGGGACAGGGGGCTGGGGCAATCAGCCCCAGCATTTT
TRBV29-1	TRBD1	TRBJ1-1	.	CSVEGGTGGNTEAFF	TGCAGCGTTGAAGGTGGGACAGGGGGAAATACTGAAGCTTTCTTT
TRBV6-1	.	TRBJ1-4	.	CASSEAQGTDEKLFF	TGTGCCAGCAGTGAAGCGCAGGGTACGGATGAAAAACTGTTTTTT
TRBV7-2	TRBD1	TRBJ2-5	.	CASSPAGTGIRETQYF	TGTGCCAGCAGCCCGGCCGGGACAGGGATACGGGAGACCCAGTACTTC
TRBV18	.	TRBJ1-6	.	CASSPPVDNSPLHF	TGTGCCAGCTCACCACCCGTCGATAATTCACCCCTCCACTTT